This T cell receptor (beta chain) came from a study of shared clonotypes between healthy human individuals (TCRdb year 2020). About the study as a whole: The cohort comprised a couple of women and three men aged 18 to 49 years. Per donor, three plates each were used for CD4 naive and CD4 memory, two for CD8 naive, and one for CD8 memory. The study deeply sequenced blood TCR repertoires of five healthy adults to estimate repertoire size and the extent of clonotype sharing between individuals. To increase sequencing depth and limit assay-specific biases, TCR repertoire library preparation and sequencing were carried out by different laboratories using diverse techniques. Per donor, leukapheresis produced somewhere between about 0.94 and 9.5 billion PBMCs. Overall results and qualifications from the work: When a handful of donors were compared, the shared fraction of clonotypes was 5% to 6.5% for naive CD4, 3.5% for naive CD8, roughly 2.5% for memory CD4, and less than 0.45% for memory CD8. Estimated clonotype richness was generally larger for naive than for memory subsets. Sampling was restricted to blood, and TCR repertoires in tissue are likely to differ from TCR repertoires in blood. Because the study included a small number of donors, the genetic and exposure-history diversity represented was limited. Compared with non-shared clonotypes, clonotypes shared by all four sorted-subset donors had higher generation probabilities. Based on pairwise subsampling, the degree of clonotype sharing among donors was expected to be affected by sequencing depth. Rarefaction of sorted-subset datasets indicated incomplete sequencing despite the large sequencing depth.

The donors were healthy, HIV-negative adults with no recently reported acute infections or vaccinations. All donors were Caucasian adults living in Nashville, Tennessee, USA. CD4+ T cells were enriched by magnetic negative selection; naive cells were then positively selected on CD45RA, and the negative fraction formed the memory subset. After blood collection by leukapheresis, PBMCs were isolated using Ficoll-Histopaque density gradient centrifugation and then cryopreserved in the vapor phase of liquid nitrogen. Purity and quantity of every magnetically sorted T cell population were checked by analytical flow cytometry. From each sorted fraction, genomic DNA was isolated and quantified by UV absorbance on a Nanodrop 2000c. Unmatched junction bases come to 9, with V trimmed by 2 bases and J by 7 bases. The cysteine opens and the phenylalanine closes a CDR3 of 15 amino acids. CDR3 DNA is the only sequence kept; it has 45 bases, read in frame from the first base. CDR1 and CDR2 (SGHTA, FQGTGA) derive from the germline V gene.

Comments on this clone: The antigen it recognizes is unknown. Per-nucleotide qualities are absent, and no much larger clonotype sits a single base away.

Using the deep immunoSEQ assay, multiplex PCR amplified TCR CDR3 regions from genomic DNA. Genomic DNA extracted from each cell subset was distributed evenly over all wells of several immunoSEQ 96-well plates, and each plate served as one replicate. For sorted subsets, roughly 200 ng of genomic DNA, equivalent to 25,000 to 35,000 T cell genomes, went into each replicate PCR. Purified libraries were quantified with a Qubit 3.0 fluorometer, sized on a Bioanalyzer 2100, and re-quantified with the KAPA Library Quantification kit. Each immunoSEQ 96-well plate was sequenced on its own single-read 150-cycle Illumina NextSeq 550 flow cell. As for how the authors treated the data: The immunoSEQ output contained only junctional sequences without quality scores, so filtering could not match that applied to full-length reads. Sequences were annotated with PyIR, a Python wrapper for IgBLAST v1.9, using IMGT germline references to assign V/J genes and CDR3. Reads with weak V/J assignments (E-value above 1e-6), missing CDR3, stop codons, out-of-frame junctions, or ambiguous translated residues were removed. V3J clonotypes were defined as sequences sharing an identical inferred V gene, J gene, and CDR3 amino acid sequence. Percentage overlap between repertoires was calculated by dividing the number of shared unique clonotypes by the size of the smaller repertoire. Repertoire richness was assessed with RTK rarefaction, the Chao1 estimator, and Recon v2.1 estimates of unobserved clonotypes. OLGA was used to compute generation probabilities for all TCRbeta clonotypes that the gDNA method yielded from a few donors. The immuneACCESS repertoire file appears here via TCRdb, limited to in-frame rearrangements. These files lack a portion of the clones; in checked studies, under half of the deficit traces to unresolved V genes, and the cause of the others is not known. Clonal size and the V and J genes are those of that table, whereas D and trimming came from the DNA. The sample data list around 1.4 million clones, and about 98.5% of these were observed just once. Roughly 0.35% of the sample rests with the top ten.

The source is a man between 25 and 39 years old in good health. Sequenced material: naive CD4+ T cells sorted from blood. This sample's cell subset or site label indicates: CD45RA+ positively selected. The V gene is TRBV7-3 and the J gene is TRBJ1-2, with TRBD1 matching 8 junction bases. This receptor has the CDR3 CASSLERTTGGGYTF. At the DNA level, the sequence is TGTGCCAGCAGCTTAGAACGGACAACAGGGGGTGGCTACACCTTC.